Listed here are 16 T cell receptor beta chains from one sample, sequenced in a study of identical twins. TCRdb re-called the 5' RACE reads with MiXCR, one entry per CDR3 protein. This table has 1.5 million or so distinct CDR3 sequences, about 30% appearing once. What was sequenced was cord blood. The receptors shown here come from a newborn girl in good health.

Written as DNA, the CDR3 is TGTGCCAGCAGTCGGACGGCAGCTAATGAAAAACTGTTTTTT. It specifies CASSRTAANEKLFF. This chain uses TRBV2 with TRBJ1-4; no clear D gene. V was shortened by 5 bases and J by 3 bases, with 10 bases between the two germline ends. Per germline, CDR1 SNHLY and CDR2 FYNNEI. The CDR3 is 14 amino acids.

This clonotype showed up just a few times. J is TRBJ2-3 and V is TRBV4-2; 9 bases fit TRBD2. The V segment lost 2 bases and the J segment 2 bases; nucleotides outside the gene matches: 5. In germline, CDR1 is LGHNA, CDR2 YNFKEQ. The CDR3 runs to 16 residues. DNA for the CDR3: TGTGCCAGCAGCCAACCTCAGCGGGAGGCCACAGATACGCAGTATTTT. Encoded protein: CASSQPQREATDTQYF.

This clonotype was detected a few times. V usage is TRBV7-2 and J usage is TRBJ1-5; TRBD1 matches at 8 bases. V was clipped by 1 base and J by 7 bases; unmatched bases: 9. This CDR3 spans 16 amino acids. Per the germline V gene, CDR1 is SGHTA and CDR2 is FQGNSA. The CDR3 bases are TGTGCCAGCAGCTTAGTTGGATCCTACAGGGGGCAGCCCCAGCATTTT. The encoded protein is CASSLVGSYRGQPQHF. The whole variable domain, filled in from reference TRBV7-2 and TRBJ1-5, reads GAGVSQSPSNKVTEKGKDVELRCDPISGHTALYWYRQSLGQGLEFLIYFQGNSAPDKSGLPSDRFSAERTGGSVSTLTIQRTQQEDSAVYLCASSLVGSYRGQPQHFGDGTRLSIL.

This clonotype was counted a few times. The CDR3 nucleotides are TGTGCCAGCAGCCGCCATCGTGGGTATGGCTACACCTTC. Translating gives CASSRHRGYGYTF. The genes are TRBV3-1 and TRBJ1-2; D not certain. V was shortened by 4 bases and J by 5 bases, with 11 bases between the two germline ends. Germline-derived CDR1 and CDR2 are LGHDT and YNNKEL (reference sequence). The CDR3 length is 13 residues.

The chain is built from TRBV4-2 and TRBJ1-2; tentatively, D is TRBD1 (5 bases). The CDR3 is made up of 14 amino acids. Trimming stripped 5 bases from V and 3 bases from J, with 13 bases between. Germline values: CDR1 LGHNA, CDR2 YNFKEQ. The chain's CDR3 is CASSYGTEDYGYTF. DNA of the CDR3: TGTGCCAGCAGCTATGGGACCGAGGACTATGGCTACACCTTC.

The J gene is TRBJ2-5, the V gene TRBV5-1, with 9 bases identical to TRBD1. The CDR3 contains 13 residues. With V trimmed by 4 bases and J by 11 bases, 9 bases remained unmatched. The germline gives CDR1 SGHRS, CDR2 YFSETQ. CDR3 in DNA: TGCGCCAGCAGCCTACAGGGGGCTAAAGAGCAGTACTTC. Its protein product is CASSLQGAKEQYF. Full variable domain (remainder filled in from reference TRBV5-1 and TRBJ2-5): KAGVTQTPRYLIKTRGQQVTLSCSPISGHRSVSWYQQTPGQGLQFLFEYFSETQRNKGNFPGRFSGRQFSNSRSEMNVSTLELGDSALYLCASSLQGAKEQYFGPGTRLLVL.

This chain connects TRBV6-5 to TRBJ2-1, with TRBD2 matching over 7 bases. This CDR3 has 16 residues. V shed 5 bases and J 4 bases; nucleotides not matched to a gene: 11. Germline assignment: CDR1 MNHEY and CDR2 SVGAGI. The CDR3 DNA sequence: TGTGCCAGCAGTCGATGGACTAGTTTCTTATACAATGAGCAGTTCTTC. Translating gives CASSRWTSFLYNEQFF.

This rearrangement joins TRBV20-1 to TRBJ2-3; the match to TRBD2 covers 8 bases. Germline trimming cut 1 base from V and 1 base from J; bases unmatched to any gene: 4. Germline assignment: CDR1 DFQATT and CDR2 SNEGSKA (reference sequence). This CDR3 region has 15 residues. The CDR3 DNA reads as TGCAGTGCTAGAGGAGCGGGGGCCCGCACAGATACGCAGTATTTT. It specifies CSARGAGARTDTQYF.

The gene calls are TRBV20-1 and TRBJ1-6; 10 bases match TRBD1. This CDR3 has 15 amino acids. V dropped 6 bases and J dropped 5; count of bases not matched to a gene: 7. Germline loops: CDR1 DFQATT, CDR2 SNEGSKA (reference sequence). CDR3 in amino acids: CSAPRTGGNNSPLHF. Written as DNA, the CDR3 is TGCAGTGCACCCAGGACAGGGGGAAATAATTCACCCCTCCACTTT.

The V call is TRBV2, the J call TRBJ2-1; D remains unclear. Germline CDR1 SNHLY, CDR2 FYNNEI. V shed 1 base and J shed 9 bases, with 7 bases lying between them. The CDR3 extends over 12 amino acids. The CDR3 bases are TGTGCCAGCAGTGAAGAGACTGTTGAGCAGTTCTTC. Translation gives CASSEETVEQFF.

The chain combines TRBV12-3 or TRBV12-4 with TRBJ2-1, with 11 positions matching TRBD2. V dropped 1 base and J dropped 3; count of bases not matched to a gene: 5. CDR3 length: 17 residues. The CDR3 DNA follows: TGTGCCAGCAGTTTAGGGGAAGGGACTAGCGGCTACAATGAGCAGTTCTTC. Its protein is CASSLGEGTSGYNEQFF.

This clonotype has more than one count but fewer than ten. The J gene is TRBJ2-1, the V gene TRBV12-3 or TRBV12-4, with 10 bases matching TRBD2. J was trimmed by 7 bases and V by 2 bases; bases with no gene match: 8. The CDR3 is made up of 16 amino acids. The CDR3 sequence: CASSLRLAGESNEQFF. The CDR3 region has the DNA TGTGCCAGCAGTTTAAGGCTAGCGGGGGAATCTAATGAGCAGTTCTTC.

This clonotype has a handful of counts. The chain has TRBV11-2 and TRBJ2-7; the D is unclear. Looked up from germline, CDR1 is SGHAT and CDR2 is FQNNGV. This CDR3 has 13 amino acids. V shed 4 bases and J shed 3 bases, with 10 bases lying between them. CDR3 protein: CASSYLFIYEQYF. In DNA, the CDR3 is TGTGCCAGCAGCTACCTTTTTATCTACGAGCAGTACTTC.

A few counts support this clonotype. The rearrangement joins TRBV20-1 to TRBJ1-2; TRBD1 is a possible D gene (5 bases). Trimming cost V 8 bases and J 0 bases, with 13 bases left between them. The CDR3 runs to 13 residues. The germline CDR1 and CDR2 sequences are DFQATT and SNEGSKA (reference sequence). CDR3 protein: CSPMGRANYGYTF. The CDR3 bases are TGCAGTCCGATGGGACGGGCTAACTATGGCTACACCTTC.

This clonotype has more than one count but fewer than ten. The CDR3: CAISASGGPYEQYF. The CDR3 DNA is TGTGCCATCAGTGCTAGCGGGGGGCCCTACGAGCAGTACTTC. This chain joins TRBV10-3 and TRBJ2-7, with 11 bases identical to TRBD2. Germline V gene data show CDR1 as ENHRY and CDR2 as SYGVKD. This CDR3 is built from 14 residues. Trimming took 4 bases from V and 2 from J; bases not matched to a gene: 1.

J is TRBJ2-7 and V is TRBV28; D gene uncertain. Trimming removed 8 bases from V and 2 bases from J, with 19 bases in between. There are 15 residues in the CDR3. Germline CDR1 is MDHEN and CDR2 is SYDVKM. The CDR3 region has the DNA TGTGCCAGCGGTCCAAGGCGTGGGAACCCCTACGAGCAGTACTTC. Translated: CASGPRRGNPYEQYF.